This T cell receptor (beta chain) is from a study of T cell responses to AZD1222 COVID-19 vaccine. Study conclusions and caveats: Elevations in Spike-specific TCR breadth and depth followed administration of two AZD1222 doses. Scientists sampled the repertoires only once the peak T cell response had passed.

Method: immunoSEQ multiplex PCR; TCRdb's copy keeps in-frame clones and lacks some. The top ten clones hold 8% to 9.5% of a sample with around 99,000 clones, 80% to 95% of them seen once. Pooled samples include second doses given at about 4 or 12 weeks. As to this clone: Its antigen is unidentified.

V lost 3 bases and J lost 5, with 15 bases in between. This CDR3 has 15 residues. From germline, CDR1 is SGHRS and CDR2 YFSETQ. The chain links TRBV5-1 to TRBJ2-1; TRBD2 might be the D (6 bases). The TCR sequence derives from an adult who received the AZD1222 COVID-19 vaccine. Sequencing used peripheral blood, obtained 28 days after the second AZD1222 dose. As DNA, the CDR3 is TGCGCCAGCAGCTGGGGACTGGGCGATCACAATGAGCAGTTCTTC. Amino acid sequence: CASSWGLGDHNEQFF.